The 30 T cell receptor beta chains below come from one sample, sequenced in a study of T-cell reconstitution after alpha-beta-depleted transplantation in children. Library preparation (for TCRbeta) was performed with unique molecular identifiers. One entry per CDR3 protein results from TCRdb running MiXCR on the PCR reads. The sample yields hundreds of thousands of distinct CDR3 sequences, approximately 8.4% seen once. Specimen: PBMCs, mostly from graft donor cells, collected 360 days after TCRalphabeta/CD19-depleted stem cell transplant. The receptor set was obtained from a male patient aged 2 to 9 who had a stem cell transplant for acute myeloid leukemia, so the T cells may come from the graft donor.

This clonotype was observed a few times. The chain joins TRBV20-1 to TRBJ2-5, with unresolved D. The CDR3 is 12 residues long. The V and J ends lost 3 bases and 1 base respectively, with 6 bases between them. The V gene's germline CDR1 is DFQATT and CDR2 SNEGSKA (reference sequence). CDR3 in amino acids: CSASTAQETQYF. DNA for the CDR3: TGCAGTGCTAGTACCGCCCAAGAGACCCAGTACTTC.

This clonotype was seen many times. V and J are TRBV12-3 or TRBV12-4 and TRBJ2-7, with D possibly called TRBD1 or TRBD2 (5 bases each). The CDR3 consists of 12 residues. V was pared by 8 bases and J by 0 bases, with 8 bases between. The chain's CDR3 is CASAGGSYEQYF. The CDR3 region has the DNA TGTGCCAGCGCTGGGGGCTCCTACGAGCAGTACTTC.

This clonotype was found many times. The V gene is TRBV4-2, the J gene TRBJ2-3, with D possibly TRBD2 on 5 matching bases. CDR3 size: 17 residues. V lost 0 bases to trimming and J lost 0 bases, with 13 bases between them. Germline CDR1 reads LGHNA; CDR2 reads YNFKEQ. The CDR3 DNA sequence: TGTGCCAGCAGCCAAGATCCGGGGATAGTAAGCACAGATACGCAGTATTTT. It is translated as CASSQDPGIVSTDTQYF.

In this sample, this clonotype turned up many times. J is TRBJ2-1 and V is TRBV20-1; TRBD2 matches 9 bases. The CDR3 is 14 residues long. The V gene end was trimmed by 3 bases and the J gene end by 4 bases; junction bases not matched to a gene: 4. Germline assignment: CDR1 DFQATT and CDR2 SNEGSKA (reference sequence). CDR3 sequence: CSARASGAYNEQFF. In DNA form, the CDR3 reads TGCAGTGCTAGGGCTAGCGGGGCGTACAATGAGCAGTTCTTC.

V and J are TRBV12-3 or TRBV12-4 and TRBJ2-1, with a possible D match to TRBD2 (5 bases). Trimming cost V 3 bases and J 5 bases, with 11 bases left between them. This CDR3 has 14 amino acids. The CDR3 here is CASSFSRTHNEQFF. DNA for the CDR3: TGTGCCAGCAGTTTCTCCAGGACTCACAATGAGCAGTTCTTC.

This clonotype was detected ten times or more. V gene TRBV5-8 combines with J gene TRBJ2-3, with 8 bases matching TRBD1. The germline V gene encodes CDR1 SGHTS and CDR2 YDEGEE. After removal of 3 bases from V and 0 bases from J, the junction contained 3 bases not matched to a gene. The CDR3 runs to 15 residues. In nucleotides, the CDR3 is TGTGCCAGCAGCTCCTGGACAGGGAGCACAGATACGCAGTATTTT. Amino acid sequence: CASSSWTGSTDTQYF.

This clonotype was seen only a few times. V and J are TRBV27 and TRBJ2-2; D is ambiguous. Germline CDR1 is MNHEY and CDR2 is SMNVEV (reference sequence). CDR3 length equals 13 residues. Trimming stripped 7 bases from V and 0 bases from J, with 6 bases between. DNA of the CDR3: TGTGCCAGCAAAGTCGCGAACACCGGGGAGCTGTTTTTT. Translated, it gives CASKVANTGELFF.

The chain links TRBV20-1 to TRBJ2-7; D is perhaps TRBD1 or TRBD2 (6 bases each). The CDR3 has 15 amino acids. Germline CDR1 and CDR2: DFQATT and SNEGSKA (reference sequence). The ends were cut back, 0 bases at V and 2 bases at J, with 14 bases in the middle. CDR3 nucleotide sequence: TGCAGTGCTAGAGATCTCGGAGGGGGTACCTACGAGCAGTACTTC. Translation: CSARDLGGGTYEQYF.

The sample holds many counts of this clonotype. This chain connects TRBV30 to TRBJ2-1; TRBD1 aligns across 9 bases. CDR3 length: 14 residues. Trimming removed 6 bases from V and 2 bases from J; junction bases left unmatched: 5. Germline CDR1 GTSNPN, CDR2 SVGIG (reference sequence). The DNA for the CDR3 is TGTGCCTGCCCAGGGACAGGGACCTACAATGAGCAGTTCTTC. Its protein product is CACPGTGTYNEQFF.

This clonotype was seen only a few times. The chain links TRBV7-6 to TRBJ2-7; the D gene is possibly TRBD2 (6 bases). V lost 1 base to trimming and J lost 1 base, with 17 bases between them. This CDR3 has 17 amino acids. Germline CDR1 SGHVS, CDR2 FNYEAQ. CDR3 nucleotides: TGTGCCAGCAGCTTAGGGGTTAGTGGGAGGCAGTCCTACGAGCAGTACTTC. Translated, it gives CASSLGVSGRQSYEQYF.

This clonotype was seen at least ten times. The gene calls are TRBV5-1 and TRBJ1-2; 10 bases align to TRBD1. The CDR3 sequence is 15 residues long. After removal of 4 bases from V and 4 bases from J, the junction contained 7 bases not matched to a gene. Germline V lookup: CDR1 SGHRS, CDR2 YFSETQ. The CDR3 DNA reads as TGCGCCAGCAGCCCCCCGGGACAGGGGATCTATGGCTACACCTTC. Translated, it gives CASSPPGQGIYGYTF.

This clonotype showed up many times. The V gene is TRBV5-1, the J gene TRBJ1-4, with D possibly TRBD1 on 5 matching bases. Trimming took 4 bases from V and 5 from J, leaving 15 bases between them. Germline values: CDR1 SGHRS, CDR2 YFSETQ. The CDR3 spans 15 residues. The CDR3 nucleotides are TGCGCCAGCAGCCCCCTGGGAGGGGCCAATGAAAAACTGTTTTTT. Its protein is CASSPLGGANEKLFF.

The CDR3 region has the DNA TGCAGCGTTAGGAGGCAGATGAACACTGAAGCTTTCTTT. This gives the protein CSVRRQMNTEAFF. V and J are TRBV29-1 and TRBJ1-1; D gene ambiguous. The CDR3 contains 13 residues. The germline V and J ends were trimmed by 5 bases and 0 bases, with 10 bases remaining between them. The germline V gene encodes CDR1 SQVTM and CDR2 ANQGSEA.

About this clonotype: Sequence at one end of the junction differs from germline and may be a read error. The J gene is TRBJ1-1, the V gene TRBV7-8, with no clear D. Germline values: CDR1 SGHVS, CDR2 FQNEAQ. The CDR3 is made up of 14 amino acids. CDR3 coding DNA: TGTGCCAGCAGCTTAAGTGCCCTGAACACTGAAGTTTTCTTT. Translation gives CASSLSALNTEVFF.

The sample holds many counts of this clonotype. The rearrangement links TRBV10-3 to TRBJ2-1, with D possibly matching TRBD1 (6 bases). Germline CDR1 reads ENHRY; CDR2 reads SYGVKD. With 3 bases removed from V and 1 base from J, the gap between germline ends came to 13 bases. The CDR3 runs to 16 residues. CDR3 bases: TGTGCCATCAGTGAAAGGGGGACCCCATCCTACAATGAGCAGTTCTTC. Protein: CAISERGTPSYNEQFF.

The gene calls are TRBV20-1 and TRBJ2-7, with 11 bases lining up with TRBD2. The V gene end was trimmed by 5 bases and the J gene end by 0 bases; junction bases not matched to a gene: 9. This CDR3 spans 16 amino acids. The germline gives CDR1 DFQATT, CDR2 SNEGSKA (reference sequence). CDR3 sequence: CSAAGTSGHTSYEQYF. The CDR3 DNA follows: TGCAGTGCTGCAGGGACTAGCGGACATACCTCCTACGAGCAGTACTTC.

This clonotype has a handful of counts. The CDR3 sequence: CASSQDLSGSSYRGQFF. In nucleotides, the CDR3 is TGTGCCAGCAGCCAAGATTTAAGCGGGAGCTCCTACAGGGGGCAGTTCTTC. The V and J genes are TRBV3-1 and TRBJ2-1, with D maybe TRBD2 (8 bases). Germline loops: CDR1 LGHDT, CDR2 YNNKEL (reference sequence). This CDR3 is 17 amino acids long. Trimming took 0 bases from V and 12 from J, leaving 24 bases between them.

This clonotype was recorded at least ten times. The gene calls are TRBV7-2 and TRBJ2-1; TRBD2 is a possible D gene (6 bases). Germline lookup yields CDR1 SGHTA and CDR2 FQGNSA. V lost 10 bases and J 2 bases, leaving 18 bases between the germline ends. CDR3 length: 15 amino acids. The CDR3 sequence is CATRLASGPYNEQFF. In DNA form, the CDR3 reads TGTGCCACCCGCTTGGCAAGCGGGCCCTACAATGAGCAGTTCTTC.

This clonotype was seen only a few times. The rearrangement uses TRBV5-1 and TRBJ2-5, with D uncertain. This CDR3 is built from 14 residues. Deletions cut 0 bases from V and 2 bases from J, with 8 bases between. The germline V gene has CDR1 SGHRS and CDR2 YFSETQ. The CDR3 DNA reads TGCGCCAGCAGCTTGGTAAGGGCTCAAGAGACCCAGTACTTC. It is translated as CASSLVRAQETQYF.

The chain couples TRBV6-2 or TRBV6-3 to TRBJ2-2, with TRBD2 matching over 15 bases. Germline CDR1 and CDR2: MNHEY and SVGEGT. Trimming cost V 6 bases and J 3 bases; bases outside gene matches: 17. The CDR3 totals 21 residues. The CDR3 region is CASRMGFRTSGGEIYTGELFF. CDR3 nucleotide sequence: TGTGCCAGCAGGATGGGTTTTCGGACTAGCGGGGGGGAGATTTACACCGGGGAGCTGTTTTTT.

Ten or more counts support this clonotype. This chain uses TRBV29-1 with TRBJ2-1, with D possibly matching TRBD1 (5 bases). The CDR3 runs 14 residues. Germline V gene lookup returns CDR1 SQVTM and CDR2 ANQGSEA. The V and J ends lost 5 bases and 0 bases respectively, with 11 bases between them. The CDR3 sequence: CSVLRVFSYNEQFF. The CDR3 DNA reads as TGCAGCGTTCTCAGGGTTTTCTCCTACAATGAGCAGTTCTTC.

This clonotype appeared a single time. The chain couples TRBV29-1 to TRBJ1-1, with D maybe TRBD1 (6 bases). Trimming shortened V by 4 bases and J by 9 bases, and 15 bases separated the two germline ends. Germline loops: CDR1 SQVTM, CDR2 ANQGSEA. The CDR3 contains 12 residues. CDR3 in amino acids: CSVAGDTRKAFF. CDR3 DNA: TGCAGCGTTGCGGGGGACACCCGAAAAGCTTTCTTT.

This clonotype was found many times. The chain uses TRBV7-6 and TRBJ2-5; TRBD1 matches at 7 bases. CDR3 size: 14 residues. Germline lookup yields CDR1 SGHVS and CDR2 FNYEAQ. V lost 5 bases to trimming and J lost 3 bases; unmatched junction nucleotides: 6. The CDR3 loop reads CASSKGQNKETQYF. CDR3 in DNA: TGTGCCAGCAGCAAGGGACAGAACAAAGAGACCCAGTACTTC. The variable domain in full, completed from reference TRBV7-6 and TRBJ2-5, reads GAGVSQSPRYKVTKRGQDVALRCDPISGHVSLYWYRQALGQGPEFLTYFNYEAQQDKSGLPNDRFSAERPEGSISTLTIQRTEQRDSAMYRCASSKGQNKETQYFGPGTRLLVL.

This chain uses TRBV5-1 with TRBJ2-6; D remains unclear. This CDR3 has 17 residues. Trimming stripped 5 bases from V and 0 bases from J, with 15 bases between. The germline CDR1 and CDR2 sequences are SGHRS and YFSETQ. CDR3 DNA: TGCGCCAGCAGTCGCTACCATGTGTCCTCTGGGGCCAACGTCCTGACTTTC. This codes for CASSRYHVSSGANVLTF.

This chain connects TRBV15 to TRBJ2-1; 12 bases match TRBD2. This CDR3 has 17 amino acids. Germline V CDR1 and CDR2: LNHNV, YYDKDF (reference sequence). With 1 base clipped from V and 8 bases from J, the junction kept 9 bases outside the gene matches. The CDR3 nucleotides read TGTGCCACCAGCAGAGCTAGCGGGAGGGCGGAGGGCGATGAGCAGTTCTTC. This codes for CATSRASGRAEGDEQFF.

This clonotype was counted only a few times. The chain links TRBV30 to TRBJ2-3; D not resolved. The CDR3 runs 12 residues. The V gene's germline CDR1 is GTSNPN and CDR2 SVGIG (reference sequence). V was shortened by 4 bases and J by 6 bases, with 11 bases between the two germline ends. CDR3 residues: CAWNPNFDTQYF. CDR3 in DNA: TGTGCCTGGAACCCCAACTTTGATACGCAGTATTTT.

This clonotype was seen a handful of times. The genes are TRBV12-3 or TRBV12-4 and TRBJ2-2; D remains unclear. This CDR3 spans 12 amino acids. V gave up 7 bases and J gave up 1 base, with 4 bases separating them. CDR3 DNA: TGTGCCAGCATGGGGAACACCGGGGAGCTGTTTTTT. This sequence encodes CASMGNTGELFF.

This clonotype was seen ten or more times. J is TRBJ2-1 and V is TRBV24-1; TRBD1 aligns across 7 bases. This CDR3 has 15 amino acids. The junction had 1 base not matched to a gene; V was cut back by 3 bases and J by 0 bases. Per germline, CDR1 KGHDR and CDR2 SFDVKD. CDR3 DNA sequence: TGTGCCACCAGTGATCGACAGGGCTCCTACAATGAGCAGTTCTTC. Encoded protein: CATSDRQGSYNEQFF.

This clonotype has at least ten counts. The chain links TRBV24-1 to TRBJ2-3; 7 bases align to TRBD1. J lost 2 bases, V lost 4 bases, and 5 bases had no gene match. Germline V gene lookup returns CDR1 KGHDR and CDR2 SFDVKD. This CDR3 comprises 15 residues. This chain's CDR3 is CATSDNRGPTDTQYF. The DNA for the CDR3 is TGTGCCACCAGTGACAACAGGGGACCCACAGATACGCAGTATTTT.

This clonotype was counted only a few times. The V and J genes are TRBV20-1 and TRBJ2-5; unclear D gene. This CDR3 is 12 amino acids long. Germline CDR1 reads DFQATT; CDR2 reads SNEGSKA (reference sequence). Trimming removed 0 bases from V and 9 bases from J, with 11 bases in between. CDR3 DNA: TGCAGTGCTAGAGATACCACCCGAGCCCAGTACTTC. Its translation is CSARDTTRAQYF.